A single T cell receptor (beta chain) is shown here with its context. Produced via immunoSEQ multiplex PCR; TCRdb's table is partial and in-frame only. This table has over 400,000 clones, 75% to 90% appearing once. The data are from a study of blood T cell repertoires in COVID-19. About the research overall: The United States, Italy and Spain provided the acute and convalescent COVID-19 samples.

The TCR sequence derives from a woman aged 25 to 39 with active or convalescent COVID-19. Material for sequencing was peripheral blood.

The CDR3 nucleotides read TGTGCCAGCAAGGCCGGGACTAGCGGGAGTGAGCAGTTCTTC. Translated: CASKAGTSGSEQFF. The chain carries TRBV2 and TRBJ2-1; 14 bases are shared with TRBD2. The J segment lost 9 bases and the V segment lost 7 bases, leaving 5 bases of the junction unmatched. CDR1 and CDR2 (germline): SNHLY, FYNNEI. CDR3 length: 14 residues. Full variable domain (outside the CDR3, taken from reference TRBV2 and TRBJ2-1): EPEVTQTPSHQVTQMGQEVILRCVPISNHLYFYWYRQILGQKVEFLVSFYNNEISEKSEIFDDQFSVERPDGSNFTLKIRSTKLEDSAMYFCASKAGTSGSEQFFGPGTRLTVL.